This T cell receptor (beta chain) was captured in a study of vaccination and CD4 T cells after COVID-19. As for the study in general: Cells were stimulated with overlapping spike peptide pools from SARS-CoV-2, HCoV-NL63, HCoV-OC43 and HCoV-229E. Overall study findings and caveats: Spike mono-reactivity was shown by 304 of 307 vaccine-specific clones in convalescent patients.

The CDR3 sequence is 14 residues long. Germline CDR1 and CDR2: SGHTA and FQGNSA. V lost 7 bases to trimming and J lost 3 bases, with 15 bases between them. This clonotype was counted a single time. Its target is unknown. The Oncomine TCR Beta short-read assay generated sequence data from the DNA of cultured CD4+ T cells. A single record per CDR3 protein comes from TCRdb applying MiXCR to the PCR reads. The sample contains 16,000 or so distinct CDR3 sequences, around 75% of which appear only once. Treatment in this sample: roughly 10-day PBMC culture with coronavirus spike peptide pools or control peptides (ViraFEST assay). Via ViraFEST, peptide pools expanded antigen-specific T cells before TCR sequencing.

This TCR came from a human donor who received a COVID-19 vaccine. The source was CD4+ T cells from blood, cultured in vitro, collected after SARS-CoV-2 vaccination. This chain links TRBV7-2 with TRBJ2-5; unclear D gene. This chain's CDR3 is CASTLSGIEETQYF. The CDR3 nucleotides read TGTGCCAGCACTCTATCGGGCATTGAAGAGACCCAGTACTTC.